These 20 T cell receptor beta chains share one sample of origin, sequenced in a study of blood T cell repertoires in COVID-19 (TCRdb year 2020). Receptors were amplified or captured by the immunoSEQ multiplex PCR assay. TCRdb mirrors the immuneACCESS table, restricted to in-frame sequences. Some clones are absent from its copies; in checked studies, under half trace to an unresolved V gene, and the reason for the others is unknown. Present in this sample are under 300,000 clones, roughly 79% of which were seen just once. The ten largest make up roughly 15% of the sample. What was sequenced was PBMCs or T cells enriched from blood (not recorded which). These receptors all stem from a man aged 35 to 55 who had recovered from COVID-19.

The chain joins TRBV7-9 to TRBJ2-3; 9 nucleotides line up with TRBD2. After removal of 5 bases from V and 2 bases from J, the junction contained 8 bases not matched to a gene. The germline V gene has CDR1 SEHNR and CDR2 FQNEAQ (reference sequence). This CDR3 spans 16 amino acids. CDR3 nucleotides: TGTGCCAGCAGCACCCATAGCGGGAGACCCACAGATACGCAGTATTTT. Translation gives CASSTHSGRPTDTQYF.

This clone was counted a few times. This rearrangement joins TRBV15 to TRBJ1-6; D may be TRBD1 (6 bases). The germline V and J ends were trimmed by 8 bases and 9 bases, with 14 bases remaining between them. This CDR3 is 13 amino acids long. Germline V gene sequence: CDR1 LNHNV, CDR2 YYDKDF (reference sequence). CDR3 nucleotides: TGTGCCACCGGATCGCCGGACAGTTCACCCCTCCACTTT. It codes for CATGSPDSSPLHF. The full variable domain, completed using reference TRBV15 and TRBJ1-6, is DAMVIQNPRYQVTQFGKPVTLSCSQTLNHNVMYWYQQKSSQAPKLLFHYYDKDFNNEADTPDNFQSRRPNTSFCFLDIRSPGLGDTAMYLCATGSPDSSPLHFGNGTRLTVT.

CDR3 protein: CASSSFDRGTGNTIYF. CDR3 sequence (DNA): TGTGCCAGCAGTTCCTTCGACAGGGGGACTGGAAACACCATATATTTT. The chain recombines TRBV6-5 with TRBJ1-3; TRBD1 agrees at 9 bases. The CDR3 is made up of 16 amino acids. Germline CDR1 MNHEY, CDR2 SVGAGI. Trimming removed 4 bases from V and 2 bases from J; junction bases left unmatched: 6.

This chain links TRBV10-2 with TRBJ2-1, with 9 bases matching TRBD1. V trimming: 6 bases; J trimming: 8 bases; junction bases outside the gene matches: 8. In germline, CDR1 is WSHSY, CDR2 SAAADI. This CDR3 region has 14 residues. The CDR3 protein is CASSRDRAIDEQFF. CDR3 DNA sequence: TGCGCCAGCAGCAGGGACAGGGCGATCGATGAGCAGTTCTTC.

This clone has just a few counts. The gene calls are TRBV19 and TRBJ2-1; 14 bases line up with TRBD2. The CDR3 is made up of 15 amino acids. The V gene's germline CDR1 is LNHDA and CDR2 SQIVND (reference sequence). V lost 3 bases and J lost 6; bases outside the gene matches: 1. The CDR3 sequence is CASSMGTSGSNEQFF. Here the CDR3 DNA reads TGTGCCAGTAGTATGGGGACTAGCGGGAGCAATGAGCAGTTCTTC.

The chain joins TRBV4-1 to TRBJ1-4, with unresolved D. Germline assignment: CDR1 MGHRA and CDR2 YSYEKL. V lost 4 bases to trimming and J lost 0 bases, with 15 bases between them. CDR3 length equals 17 residues. DNA for the CDR3: TGCGCCAGCAGCCTTCTCCCCCTATTTGCAACTAATGAAAAACTGTTTTTT. Translation gives CASSLLPLFATNEKLFF.

This clone was detected a few times. The V call is TRBV5-1, the J call TRBJ1-2; 9 bases are a match to TRBD1. With 4 bases clipped from V and 6 bases from J, the junction kept 7 bases outside the gene matches. The length of the CDR3 is 14 residues. The germline CDR1 and CDR2 sequences are SGHRS and YFSETQ. The CDR3 here is CASSPGQGLNGYTF. CDR3 coding DNA: TGCGCCAGCAGCCCCGGACAGGGGCTGAATGGCTACACCTTC.

The chain has TRBV3-1 (or the pseudogene TRBV3-2) and TRBJ2-3; TRBD2 is a possible D gene (6 bases). Per germline, CDR1 LGHDT and CDR2 YNNKEL (reference sequence). This CDR3 region has 13 residues. V dropped 4 bases and J dropped 6 bases, with 11 bases sitting between them. CDR3 DNA: TGTGCCAGCAGCCTCGGGGGTTGGGATACGCAGTATTTT. Its protein is CASSLGGWDTQYF.

This sequence joins TRBV5-1 and TRBJ2-1; 14 bases line up with TRBD2. Per germline, CDR1 SGHRS and CDR2 YFSETQ. Germline trimming cut 7 bases from V and 6 bases from J; bases unmatched to any gene: 6. The length of the CDR3 is 15 residues. The CDR3, as DNA: TGCGCCAGCGGGACCGGGACTAGCGGGAGCAATGAGCAGTTCTTC. It yields the protein CASGTGTSGSNEQFF.

The chain has TRBV14 and TRBJ2-1; D remains unclear. V was pared by 0 bases and J by 7 bases, with 16 bases between. The CDR3 extends over 16 amino acids. CDR1 and CDR2 (germline): SGHDN, FVKESK. CDR3 DNA sequence: TGTGCCAGCAGCCAAGACGAGGTATCGGATATTAATGAGCAGTTCTTC. This gives the protein CASSQDEVSDINEQFF.

The chain couples TRBV4-2 to TRBJ2-7; TRBD2 aligns across 7 bases. Losses at the gene ends were 2 bases for V and 5 bases for J; bases not matched to a gene: 12. CDR3 length: 16 residues. CDR1 is LGHNA, CDR2 YNFKEQ, per germline. CDR3 residues: CASSQPGRGSDDEQYF. The CDR3 DNA reads TGTGCCAGCAGCCAACCGGGGCGCGGGAGTGACGACGAGCAGTACTTC.

This chain links TRBV27 with TRBJ2-4, with 8 bases fitting TRBD2. V shed 9 bases and J 0 bases; nucleotides not matched to a gene: 13. The germline gives CDR1 MNHEY, CDR2 SMNVEV (reference sequence). This CDR3 region has 17 residues. The CDR3 loop is CASQLKAGGLAKNIQYF. The CDR3 DNA is TGTGCCAGTCAGCTGAAGGCGGGGGGCCTAGCCAAAAACATTCAGTACTTC.

The chain combines TRBV10-3 with TRBJ2-7; TRBD1 aligns across 7 bases. CDR1 and CDR2 from the germline V gene are ENHRY and SYGVKD. The CDR3 runs 12 residues. Germline trimming cut 10 bases from V and 2 bases from J; bases unmatched to any gene: 5. In DNA form, the CDR3 reads TGTGCCAATGGGGACAGCCCCTACGAGCAGTACTTC. This codes for CANGDSPYEQYF.

Details on this clone: The same CDR3 can be traced to other DNA sequences in this sample. This chain connects TRBV6-5 to TRBJ2-7; the match to TRBD1 covers 7 bases. With 6 bases clipped from V and 0 bases from J, the junction kept 5 bases outside the gene matches. There are 14 residues in the CDR3. Germline values: CDR1 MNHEY, CDR2 SVGAGI. Here the CDR3 DNA reads TGTGCCAGCAGGAGACAGGGCGGCTCCTACGAGCAGTACTTC. This translates into CASRRQGGSYEQYF.

The J gene is TRBJ2-1, the V gene TRBV2, with 14 bases that match TRBD2. The CDR3 contains 16 residues. The junction had 5 bases not matched to a gene; V was cut back by 6 bases and J by 4 bases. Germline CDR1 is SNHLY and CDR2 is FYNNEI. The CDR3 sequence is CASRGTSGGGYNEQFF. The DNA for the CDR3 is TGTGCCAGCAGGGGGACTAGCGGGGGAGGTTACAATGAGCAGTTCTTC.

This clone has just a few counts. V and J are TRBV28 and TRBJ2-7; TRBD2 agrees at 7 bases. The V gene end was trimmed by 5 bases and the J gene end by 4 bases; junction bases not matched to a gene: 8. Germline values: CDR1 MDHEN, CDR2 SYDVKM. The CDR3 extends over 14 amino acids. CDR3 residues: CASSSVGRSYEQYF. The CDR3 DNA sequence: TGTGCCAGCAGTAGCGTCGGGAGGTCTTACGAGCAGTACTTC.

V and J are TRBV19 and TRBJ1-1; a weak D match, TRBD1 (6 bases). V lost 3 bases, J lost 0 bases, and 11 bases lay in between. Looked up from germline, CDR1 is LNHDA and CDR2 is SQIVND (reference sequence). The CDR3 extends over 15 amino acids. CDR3: CASSMQGLVNTEAFF. In nucleotides, the CDR3 is TGTGCCAGTAGTATGCAGGGGTTGGTGAACACTGAAGCTTTCTTT.

J is TRBJ2-1 and V is TRBV11-1; the D is unclear. Germline CDR1 and CDR2: SGHAT and FQDESV (reference sequence). Trimming pared 2 bases from V and 0 bases from J, leaving 5 bases between. There are 14 residues in the CDR3. The CDR3: CASSLQVSYNEQFF. The CDR3 nucleotides are TGTGCCAGCAGCTTACAGGTCTCCTACAATGAGCAGTTCTTC.

This rearrangement joins TRBV4-2 to TRBJ1-1, with TRBD1 as a possible D gene (5 bases). V was shortened by 4 bases and J by 1 base, with 10 bases between the two germline ends. Germline V lookup: CDR1 LGHNA, CDR2 YNFKEQ. The CDR3 has 14 residues. CDR3 sequence reads: CASSRAGQNTEAFF. CDR3 nucleotide sequence: TGTGCCAGCAGCCGGGCAGGGCAGAACACTGAAGCTTTCTTT.

The chain has TRBV30 and TRBJ1-5, with a weak D call TRBD1 (6 bases). The CDR3 runs to 16 residues. Germline CDR1 and CDR2: GTSNPN and SVGIG (reference sequence). Trimming took off 3 bases at V and 3 bases at J, with 18 bases between the two ends. The CDR3 DNA follows: TGTGCCTGGAGACCTTCTGGCAGGGGAGACAATCAGCCCCAGCATTTT. It yields the protein CAWRPSGRGDNQPQHF. The full variable domain, rest sourced from reference TRBV30 and TRBJ1-5, is SQTIHQWPATLVQPVGSPLSLECTVEGTSNPNLYWYRQAAGRGLQLLFYSVGIGQISSEVPQNLSASRPQDRQFILSSKKLLLSDSGFYLCAWRPSGRGDNQPQHFGDGTRLSIL.